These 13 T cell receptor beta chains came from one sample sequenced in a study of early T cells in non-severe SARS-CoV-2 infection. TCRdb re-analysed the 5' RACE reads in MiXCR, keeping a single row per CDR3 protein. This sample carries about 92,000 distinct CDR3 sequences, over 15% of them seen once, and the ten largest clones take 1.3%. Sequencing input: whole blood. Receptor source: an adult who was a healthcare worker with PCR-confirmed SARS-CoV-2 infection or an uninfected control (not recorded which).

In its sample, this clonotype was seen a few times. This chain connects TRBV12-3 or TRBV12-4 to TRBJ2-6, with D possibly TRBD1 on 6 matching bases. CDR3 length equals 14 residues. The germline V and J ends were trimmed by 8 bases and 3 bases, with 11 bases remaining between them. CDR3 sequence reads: CASGGAYGANVLTF. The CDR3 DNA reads TGTGCCAGCGGGGGCGCTTATGGGGCCAACGTCCTGACTTTC.

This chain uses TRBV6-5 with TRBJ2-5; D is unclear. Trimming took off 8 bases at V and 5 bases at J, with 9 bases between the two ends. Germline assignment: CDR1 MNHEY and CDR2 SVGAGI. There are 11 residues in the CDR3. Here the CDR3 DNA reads TGTGCCAGCGGATCCCTGGAGACCCAGTACTTC. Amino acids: CASGSLETQYF.

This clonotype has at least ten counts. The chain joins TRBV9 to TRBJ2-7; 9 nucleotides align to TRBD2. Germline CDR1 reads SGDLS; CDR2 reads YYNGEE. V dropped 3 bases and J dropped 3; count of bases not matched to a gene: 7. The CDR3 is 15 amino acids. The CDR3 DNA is TGTGCCAGCAGCGAGCAGGGACTAGCCGACTACGAGCAGTACTTC. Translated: CASSEQGLADYEQYF.

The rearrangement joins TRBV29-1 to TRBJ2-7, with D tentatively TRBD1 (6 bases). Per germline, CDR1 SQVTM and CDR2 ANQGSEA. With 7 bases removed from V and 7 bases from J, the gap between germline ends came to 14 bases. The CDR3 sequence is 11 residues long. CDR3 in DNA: TGCAGCGCTACAGGGAAGTCGGAGCAGTACTTC. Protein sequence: CSATGKSEQYF.

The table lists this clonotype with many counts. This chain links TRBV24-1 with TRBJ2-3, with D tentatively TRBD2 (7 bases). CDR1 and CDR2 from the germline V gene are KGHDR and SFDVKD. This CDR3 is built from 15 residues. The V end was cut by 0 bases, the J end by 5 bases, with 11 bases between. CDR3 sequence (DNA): TGTGCCACCAGTGATTTGCGGGGGGCCAAAGATACGCAGTATTTT. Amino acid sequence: CATSDLRGAKDTQYF.

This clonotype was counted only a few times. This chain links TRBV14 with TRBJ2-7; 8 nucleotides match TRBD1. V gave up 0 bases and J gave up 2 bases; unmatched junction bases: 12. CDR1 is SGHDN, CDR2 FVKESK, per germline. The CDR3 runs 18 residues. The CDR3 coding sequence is TGTGCCAGCAGCCAAGACCTTTCACCGGGACAGGTTCCCTACGAGCAGTACTTC. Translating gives CASSQDLSPGQVPYEQYF.

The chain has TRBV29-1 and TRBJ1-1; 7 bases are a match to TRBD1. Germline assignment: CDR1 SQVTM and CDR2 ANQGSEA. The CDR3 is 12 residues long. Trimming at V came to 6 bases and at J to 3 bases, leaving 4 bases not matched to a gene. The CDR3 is CSVDTGDTEAFF. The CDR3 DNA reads TGCAGCGTGGATACAGGGGACACTGAAGCTTTCTTT.

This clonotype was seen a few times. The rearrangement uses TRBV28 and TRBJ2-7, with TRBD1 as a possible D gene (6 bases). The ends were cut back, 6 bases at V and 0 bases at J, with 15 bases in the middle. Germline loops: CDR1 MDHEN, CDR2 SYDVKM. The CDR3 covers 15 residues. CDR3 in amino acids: CASRITGTSSYEQYF. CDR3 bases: TGTGCCAGCAGAATTACCGGGACAAGCTCCTACGAGCAGTACTTC.

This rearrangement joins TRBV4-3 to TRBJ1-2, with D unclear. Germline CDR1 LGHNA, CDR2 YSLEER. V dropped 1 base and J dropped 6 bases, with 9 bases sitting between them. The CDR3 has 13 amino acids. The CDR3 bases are TGCGCCAGCAGCCAAGTTAAAGGGAATGGCTACACCTTC. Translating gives CASSQVKGNGYTF.

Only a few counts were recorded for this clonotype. CDR3 in DNA: TGTGCCAGCAGTAACCTCGACAGGGGCCACGAGCAGTACTTC. Translated, it gives CASSNLDRGHEQYF. The chain is built from TRBV6-2 or TRBV6-3 and TRBJ2-7, with 8 bases identical to TRBD1. V lost 5 bases to trimming and J lost 5 bases; unmatched junction nucleotides: 8. The germline gives CDR1 MNHEY, CDR2 SVGEGT. CDR3 size: 14 residues.

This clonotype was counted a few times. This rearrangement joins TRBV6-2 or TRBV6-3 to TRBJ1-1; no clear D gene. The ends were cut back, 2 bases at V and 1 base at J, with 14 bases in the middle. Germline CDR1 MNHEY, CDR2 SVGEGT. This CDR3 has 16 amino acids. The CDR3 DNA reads TGTGCCAGCAGTTACGAAGAGATACCGGCGAACACTGAAGCTTTCTTT. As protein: CASSYEEIPANTEAFF.

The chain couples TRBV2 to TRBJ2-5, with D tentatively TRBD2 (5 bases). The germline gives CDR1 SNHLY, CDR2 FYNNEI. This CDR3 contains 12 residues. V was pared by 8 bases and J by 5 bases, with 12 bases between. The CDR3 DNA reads TGTGCCAGCGAAGGACTTGGGGAGACCCAGTACTTC. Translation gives CASEGLGETQYF.

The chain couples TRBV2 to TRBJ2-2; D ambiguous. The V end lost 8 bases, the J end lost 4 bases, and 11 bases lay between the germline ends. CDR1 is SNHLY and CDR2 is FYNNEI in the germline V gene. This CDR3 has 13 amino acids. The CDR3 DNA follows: TGTGCCAGCCATAACGCGGCCACCGGGGAGCTGTTTTTT. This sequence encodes CASHNAATGELFF.